This T cell receptor beta chain was found in a study of blood T cell repertoires in COVID-19. Remarks on this clone: The sample holds other DNA sequences that translate to the same CDR3.

Germline CDR1 MNHEY, CDR2 SVGAGI. V was shortened by 3 bases and J by 8 bases, with 13 bases between the two germline ends. The CDR3 runs to 14 residues. Sequenced by immunoSEQ multiplex PCR; TCRdb stores in-frame clones only, minus some. The sample lists 540,000 or so clones, roughly 91% seen once, with roughly 8.3% in the top ten. The Seattle patients joined while their infection was active and were tracked longitudinally afterward. Sequencing was done on a sample of peripheral blood. This clonotype was sampled from a woman between 50 and 59 years old with COVID-19, enrolled during active disease. The chain joins TRBV6-5 to TRBJ2-2; maybe TRBD1 (6 bases). For the CDR3, the DNA is TGTGCCAGCAGTTATTCAGGGGTCAGGGGGGAGCTGTTTTTT. This encodes CASSYSGVRGELFF.